The clone carrying this T cell receptor (beta chain) was found once. The CDR3 consists of 16 residues. Germline V gives CDR1 MDHEN, CDR2 SYDVKM. The ends were cut back, 5 bases at V and 0 bases at J, with 16 bases in the middle. This sample is part of a study of blood T cell repertoires in COVID-19. Study at large: PBMCs, B-cell-depleted T cells, or T cells provided the cDNA or gDNA that made up the material.

Profiling relied on immunoSEQ multiplex PCR, and the TCRdb table lists in-frame clones only, not all of them. The sample carries roughly 250,000 clones, 88% recorded once. Specimen: PBMCs or T cells enriched from blood (not recorded which). This sequence was found in a middle-aged woman with acute COVID-19. J is TRBJ1-1 and V is TRBV28; tentative D call: TRBD1 (6 bases). The chain's CDR3 is CASSAPGQTMNTEAFF. CDR3 DNA: TGTGCCAGCAGTGCTCCGGGACAAACAATGAACACTGAAGCTTTCTTT.